The present T cell receptor beta chain was sequenced within a study of control samples from healthy donors and cancer patients. There are 14 residues in the CDR3. V lost 5 bases and J 6 bases, leaving 14 bases between the germline ends. CDR1 and CDR2 from the germline V gene are PRHDT and FYEKMQ (reference sequence). Some clones are missing from TCRdb's copy, which holds only in-frame ones; the method was immunoSEQ multiplex PCR. This sample has around 80,000 clones; about 88% occur once, and the top ten carry around 5.7%. The chain uses TRBV13 and TRBJ2-4; TRBD1 might be the D (5 bases). The sample taken for sequencing was blood. The sequence derives from a woman aged 45-60 years in good health. CDR3 region: CASSPRAGLNIQYF. The CDR3 nucleotides are TGTGCCAGCAGCCCACGGGCAGGGTTAAACATTCAGTACTTC.